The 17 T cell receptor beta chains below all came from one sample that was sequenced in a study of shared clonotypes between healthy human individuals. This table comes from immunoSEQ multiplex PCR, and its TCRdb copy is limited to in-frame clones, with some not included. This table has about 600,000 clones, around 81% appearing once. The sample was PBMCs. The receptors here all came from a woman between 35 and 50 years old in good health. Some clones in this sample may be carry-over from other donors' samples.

CDR3 DNA: TGTGCCAGCAGGCGGAGTCAAGAGACCCAGTACTTC. Protein sequence: CASRRSQETQYF. The V gene is TRBV2, the J gene TRBJ2-5, with D hard to call. This CDR3 is 12 amino acids long. CDR1 and CDR2 from the germline V gene are SNHLY and FYNNEI. Between the trimmed V and J ends, which lost 6 bases and 2 bases, there was a span of 7 bases.

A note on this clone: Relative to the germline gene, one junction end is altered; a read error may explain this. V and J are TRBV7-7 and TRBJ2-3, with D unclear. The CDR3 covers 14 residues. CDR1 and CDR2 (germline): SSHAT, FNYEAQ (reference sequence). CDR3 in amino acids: CASSLGYFTDTQYF. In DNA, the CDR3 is TGTGCTAGCAGCTTAGGGTACTTCACAGATACGCAGTATTTT.

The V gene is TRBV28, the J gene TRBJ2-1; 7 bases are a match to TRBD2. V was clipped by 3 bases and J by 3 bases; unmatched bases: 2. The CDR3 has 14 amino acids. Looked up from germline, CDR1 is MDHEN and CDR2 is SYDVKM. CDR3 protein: CASSFRDYYNEQFF. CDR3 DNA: TGTGCCAGCAGTTTTCGGGACTACTACAATGAGCAGTTCTTC.

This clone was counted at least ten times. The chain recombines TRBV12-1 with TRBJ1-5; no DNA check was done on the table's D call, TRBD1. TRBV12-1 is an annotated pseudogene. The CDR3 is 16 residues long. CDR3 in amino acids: CASSETGNYSNQPQHF. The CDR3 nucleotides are TGTGCCAGCAGCGAAACAGGGAACTATAGCAATCAGCCCCAGCATTTT.

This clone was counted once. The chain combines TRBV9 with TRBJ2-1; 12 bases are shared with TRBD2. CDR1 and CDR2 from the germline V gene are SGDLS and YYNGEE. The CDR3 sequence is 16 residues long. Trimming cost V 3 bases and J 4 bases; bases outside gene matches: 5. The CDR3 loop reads CASSGTGTSGYNEQFF. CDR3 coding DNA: TGTGCCAGCAGCGGTACCGGGACTAGCGGGTACAATGAGCAGTTCTTC.

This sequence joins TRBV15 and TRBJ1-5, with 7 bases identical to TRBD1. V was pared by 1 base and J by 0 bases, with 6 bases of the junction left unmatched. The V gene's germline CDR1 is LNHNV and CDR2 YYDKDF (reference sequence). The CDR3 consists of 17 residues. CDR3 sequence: CATSRAVGTDSNQPQHF. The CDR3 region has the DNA TGTGCCACCAGCAGAGCTGTAGGGACAGATAGCAATCAGCCCCAGCATTTT.

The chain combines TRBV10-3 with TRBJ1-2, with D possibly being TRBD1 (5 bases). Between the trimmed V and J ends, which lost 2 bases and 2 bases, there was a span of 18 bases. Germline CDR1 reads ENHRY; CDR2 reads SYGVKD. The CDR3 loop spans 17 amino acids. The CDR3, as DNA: TGTGCCATCAGTGAGCCCCGAGGGAAACAGGCAAACTATGGCTACACCTTC. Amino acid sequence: CAISEPRGKQANYGYTF.

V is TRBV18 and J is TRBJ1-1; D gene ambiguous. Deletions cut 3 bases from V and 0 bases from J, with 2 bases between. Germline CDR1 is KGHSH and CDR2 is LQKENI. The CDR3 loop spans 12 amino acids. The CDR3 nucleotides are TGTGCCAGCTCACCCATGAACACTGAAGCTTTCTTT. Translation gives CASSPMNTEAFF.

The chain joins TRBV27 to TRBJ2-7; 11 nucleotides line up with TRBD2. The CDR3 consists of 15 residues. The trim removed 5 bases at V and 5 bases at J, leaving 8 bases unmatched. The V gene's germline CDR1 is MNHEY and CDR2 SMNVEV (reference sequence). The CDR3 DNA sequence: TGTGCCAGCAGTCTCACCGGGACTAGCGGCGACGAGCAGTACTTC. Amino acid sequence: CASSLTGTSGDEQYF.

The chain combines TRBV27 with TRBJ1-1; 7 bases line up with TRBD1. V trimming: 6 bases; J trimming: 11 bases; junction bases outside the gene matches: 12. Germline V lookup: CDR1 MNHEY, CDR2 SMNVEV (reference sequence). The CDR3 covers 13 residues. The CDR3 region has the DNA TGTGCCAGCAGATATAATACAGGGGCGGAGGCTTTCTTT. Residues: CASRYNTGAEAFF.

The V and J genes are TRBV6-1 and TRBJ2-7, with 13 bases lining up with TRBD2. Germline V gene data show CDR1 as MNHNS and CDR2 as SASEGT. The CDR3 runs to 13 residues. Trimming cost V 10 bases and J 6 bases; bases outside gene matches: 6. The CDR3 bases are TGTGCCATCACGACTAGCGGGAGGTCCGAGCAGTACTTC. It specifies CAITTSGRSEQYF.

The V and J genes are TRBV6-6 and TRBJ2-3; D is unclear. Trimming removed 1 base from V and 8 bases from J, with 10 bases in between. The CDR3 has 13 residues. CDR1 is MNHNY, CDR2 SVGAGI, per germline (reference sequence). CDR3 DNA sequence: TGTGCCAGCAGTTACTTTCAGGCGCTTACGCAGTATTTT. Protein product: CASSYFQALTQYF.

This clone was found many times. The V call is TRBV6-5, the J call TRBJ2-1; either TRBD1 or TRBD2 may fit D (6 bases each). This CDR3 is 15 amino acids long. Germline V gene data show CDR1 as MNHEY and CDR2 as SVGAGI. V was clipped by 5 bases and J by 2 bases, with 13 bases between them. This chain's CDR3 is CASSNEGGTYNEQFF. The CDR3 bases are TGTGCCAGCAGTAACGAGGGGGGCACCTACAATGAGCAGTTCTTC.

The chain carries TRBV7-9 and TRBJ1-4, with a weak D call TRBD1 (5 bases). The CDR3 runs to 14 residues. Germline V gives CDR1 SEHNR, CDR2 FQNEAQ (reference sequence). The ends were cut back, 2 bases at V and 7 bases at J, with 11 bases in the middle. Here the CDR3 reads CASSLRSGGEKLFF. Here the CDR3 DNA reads TGTGCCAGCAGCTTACGGTCGGGGGGTGAAAAACTGTTTTTT.

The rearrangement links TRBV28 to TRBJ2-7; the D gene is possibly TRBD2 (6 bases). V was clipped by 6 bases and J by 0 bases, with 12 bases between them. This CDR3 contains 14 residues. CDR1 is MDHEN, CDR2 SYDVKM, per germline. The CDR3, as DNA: TGTGCCAGCAGACGTAGCGGAAGCTCCTACGAGCAGTACTTC. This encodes CASRRSGSSYEQYF.

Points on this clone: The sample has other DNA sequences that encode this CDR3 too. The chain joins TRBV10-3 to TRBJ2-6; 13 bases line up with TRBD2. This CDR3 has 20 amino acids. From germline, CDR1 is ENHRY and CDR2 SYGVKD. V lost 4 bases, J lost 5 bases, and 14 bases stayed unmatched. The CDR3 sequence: CAISGPTSGRSEGRANVLTF. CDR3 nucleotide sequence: TGTGCCATCAGTGGCCCGACTAGCGGGAGGTCCGAGGGGCGGGCCAACGTCCTGACTTTC.

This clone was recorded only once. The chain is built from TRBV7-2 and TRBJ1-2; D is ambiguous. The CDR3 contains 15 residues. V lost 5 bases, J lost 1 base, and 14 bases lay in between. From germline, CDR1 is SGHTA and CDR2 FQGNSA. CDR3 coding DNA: TGTGCCAGCAGCCCATCGGACCGAAATAACTATGGCTACACCTTC. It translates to CASSPSDRNNYGYTF. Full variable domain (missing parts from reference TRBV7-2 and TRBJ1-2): GAGVSQSPSNKVTEKGKDVELRCDPISGHTALYWYRQSLGQGLEFLIYFQGNSAPDKSGLPSDRFSAERTGGSVSTLTIQRTQQEDSAVYLCASSPSDRNNYGYTFGSGTRLTVV.